Each of the 29 T cell receptor beta chains below was sequenced from the same sample in a study of human T cells and chemical hapten exposure. Each CDR3 protein gets one entry after TCRdb re-called the RACE reads with MiXCR. The table lists about 190,000 distinct CDR3 sequences, 24% of them singletons. Time point noted: patch test 3, about 24 weeks after DPC sensitization. As to treatment: therapeutic diphenylcyclopropenone sensitization with weekly scalp DPC. This sample comprised whole blood, obtained in connection with sensitization to the hapten diphenylcyclopropenone (DPC). Every receptor here comes from a woman aged 40 to 50 with alopecia areata. Some clones in this sample may be carry-over from other donors' samples.

The chain combines TRBV24-1 with TRBJ1-1; unclear D gene. CDR1 and CDR2 from the germline V gene are KGHDR and SFDVKD. The V and J ends lost 3 bases and 6 bases respectively, with 10 bases between them. The CDR3 is 13 amino acids. Here the CDR3 reads CATSDETASEAFF. The CDR3 region has the DNA TGTGCCACCAGTGATGAGACCGCGTCTGAAGCTTTCTTT.

This chain joins TRBV28 and TRBJ2-1; D ambiguous. CDR1 MDHEN and CDR2 SYDVKM come from the germline V gene. The V and J ends lost 1 base and 10 bases respectively, with 8 bases between them. This CDR3 contains 12 residues. CDR3 sequence reads: CASSLLVGEQFF. The CDR3 DNA reads as TGTGCCAGCAGTTTATTAGTGGGAGAGCAGTTCTTC.

The chain is built from TRBV12-3 or TRBV12-4 and TRBJ2-4, with TRBD2 identical over 7 bases. The trim removed 5 bases at V and 5 bases at J, leaving 6 bases unmatched. The CDR3 runs 14 residues. CDR3 bases: TGTGCCAGCAGTCCGGCGGGAGTCCAAAACATTCAGTACTTC. This encodes CASSPAGVQNIQYF.

The gene calls are TRBV5-1 and TRBJ2-1; 7 positions agree with TRBD2. V dropped 0 bases and J dropped 3; count of bases not matched to a gene: 3. This CDR3 is built from 15 residues. Germline V gene lookup returns CDR1 SGHRS and CDR2 YFSETQ. The CDR3 protein is CASSLEGGGYNEQFF. The CDR3 DNA reads as TGCGCCAGCAGCTTGGAGGGCGGGGGCTACAATGAGCAGTTCTTC.

The chain carries TRBV20-1 and TRBJ2-3; no reliable D call. V was cut by 5 bases and J by 2 bases, with 5 bases left in between. The CDR3 is 11 amino acids. Germline V gene sequence: CDR1 DFQATT, CDR2 SNEGSKA (reference sequence). CDR3 bases: TGCAGTGCTGGCTTCACAGATACGCAGTATTTT. Translated, it gives CSAGFTDTQYF.

This clonotype was observed many times. The junction and the germline gene differ at one end; a read error may be behind it. V gene TRBV18 combines with J gene TRBJ1-3; TRBD1 matches 8 bases. The length of the CDR3 is 15 residues. Per germline, CDR1 KGHSH and CDR2 LQKENI. CDR3 region: CASSPTDRDGYTIYF. Here the CDR3 DNA reads TGTGCCAGCTCACCGACGGACAGGGATGGATACACCATATATTTT.

This clonotype appeared a few times. The chain carries TRBV10-3 and TRBJ2-6; 9 nucleotides align to TRBD1. J gave up 0 bases and V 8 bases, and 5 bases lay outside the gene matches. This CDR3 is built from 16 residues. The germline CDR1 and CDR2 sequences are ENHRY and SYGVKD. Here the CDR3 reads CAISGQGNSGANVLTF. Written as DNA, the CDR3 is TGTGCCATCTCGGGACAGGGTAACTCTGGGGCCAACGTCCTGACTTTC.

The rearrangement uses TRBV7-9 and TRBJ1-2; D unresolved. Per the germline V gene, CDR1 is SEHNR and CDR2 is FQNEAQ (reference sequence). Trimming took off 5 bases at V and 6 bases at J, with 10 bases between the two ends. This CDR3 has 12 amino acids. For the CDR3, the DNA is TGTGCCAGCAGCCAGAGAAGTGATGGCTACACCTTC. It translates to CASSQRSDGYTF.

The gene calls are TRBV20-1 and TRBJ2-3; D gene unclear. The CDR3 is made up of 14 amino acids. V was clipped by 0 bases and J by 1 base, with 8 bases between them. CDR1 and CDR2 (germline): DFQATT, SNEGSKA (reference sequence). The chain's CDR3 is CSARDATGTDTQYF. In DNA form, the CDR3 reads TGCAGTGCTAGAGATGCAACAGGCACAGATACGCAGTATTTT.

This chain joins TRBV6-1 and TRBJ1-1; 10 nucleotides match TRBD1. Germline lookup yields CDR1 MNHNS and CDR2 SASEGT. This CDR3 is 15 amino acids long. J gave up 1 base and V 8 bases, and 7 bases lay outside the gene matches. This chain's CDR3 is CASYRTGGPNTEAFF. For the CDR3, the DNA is TGTGCCAGCTATCGGACAGGGGGACCGAACACTGAAGCTTTCTTT.

The chain links TRBV6-5 to TRBJ2-7; a weak D match, TRBD2 (5 bases). This CDR3 is 15 amino acids long. V lost 5 bases and J 0 bases, leaving 14 bases between the germline ends. Germline CDR1 is MNHEY and CDR2 is SVGAGI. This CDR3 is CASSTTTTSSYEQYF. The CDR3 nucleotides are TGTGCCAGCAGTACAACGACTACGAGCTCCTACGAGCAGTACTTC.

The chain couples TRBV6-1 to TRBJ1-5, with 7 bases fitting TRBD1. In germline, CDR1 is MNHNS, CDR2 SASEGT. There are 15 residues in the CDR3. With V trimmed by 4 bases and J by 9 bases, 12 bases remained unmatched. CDR3 sequence reads: CASSVLGDSLPPQHF. The CDR3 DNA reads as TGTGCCAGCAGTGTTTTGGGGGACAGCCTTCCGCCCCAGCATTTT.

This clonotype was detected ten times or more. The chain couples TRBV5-6 to TRBJ2-1, with TRBD2 identical over 12 bases. This CDR3 region has 19 residues. Looked up from germline, CDR1 is SGHDT and CDR2 is YYEEEE. The V gene end was trimmed by 2 bases and the J gene end by 0 bases; junction bases not matched to a gene: 9. CDR3 sequence reads: CASSFRSSGRGSSYNEQFF. The CDR3, as DNA: TGTGCCAGCAGCTTTCGGTCTAGCGGGAGGGGGAGCTCCTACAATGAGCAGTTCTTC.

V is TRBV6-5 and J is TRBJ2-6; the D gene could be TRBD1 or TRBD2 (5 bases each). Trimming removed 5 bases from V and 4 bases from J, with 12 bases in between. This CDR3 has 15 amino acids. The V gene's germline CDR1 is MNHEY and CDR2 SVGAGI. The CDR3 protein is CASSNEGSGANVLTF. CDR3 nucleotides: TGTGCCAGCAGTAACGAGGGGTCCGGGGCCAACGTCCTGACTTTC.

This sequence joins TRBV14 and TRBJ2-5, with D unresolved. V lost 0 bases and J lost 4, with 0 bases in between. Germline V gene lookup returns CDR1 SGHDN and CDR2 FVKESK. CDR3 length: 11 residues. The CDR3 here is CASSQEETQYF. In nucleotides, the CDR3 is TGTGCCAGCAGCCAAGAAGAGACCCAGTACTTC. The whole variable domain, remainder taken from reference TRBV14 and TRBJ2-5, is EAGVTQFPSHSVIEKGQTVTLRCDPISGHDNLYWYRRVMGKEIKFLLHFVKESKQDESGMPNNRFLAERTGGTYSTLKVQPAELEDSGVYFCASSQEETQYFGPGTRLLVL.

The J gene is TRBJ2-2, the V gene TRBV10-3, with unresolved D. V lost 6 bases, J lost 1 base, and 3 bases lay in between. Germline V gives CDR1 ENHRY, CDR2 SYGVKD. The CDR3 loop spans 12 amino acids. CDR3 region: CAIRQNTGELFF. The DNA for the CDR3 is TGTGCCATCAGACAGAACACCGGGGAGCTGTTTTTT.

The sample holds many counts of this clonotype. The chain combines TRBV5-1 with TRBJ2-2, with D maybe TRBD2 (5 bases). The V end was cut by 4 bases, the J end by 2 bases, with 9 bases between. The germline V gene has CDR1 SGHRS and CDR2 YFSETQ. The CDR3 totals 14 residues. The CDR3 is CASSIEGNTGELFF. The CDR3 DNA reads TGCGCCAGCAGCATCGAGGGCAACACCGGGGAGCTGTTTTTT.

The CDR3 DNA is TGCAGTGCTCTGAGGACTAGCGGGACCTACGAGCAGTACTTC. Its translation is CSALRTSGTYEQYF. The genes are TRBV20-1 and TRBJ2-7; 12 bases match TRBD2. V was pared by 5 bases and J by 2 bases, with 4 bases of the junction left unmatched. CDR1 is DFQATT and CDR2 is SNEGSKA in the germline V gene (reference sequence). CDR3 length: 14 amino acids.

The chain joins TRBV6-6 to TRBJ2-1; TRBD1 aligns across 8 bases. CDR3 length: 15 residues. J lost 4 bases, V lost 2 bases, and 4 bases had no gene match. CDR1 is MNHNY and CDR2 is SVGAGI in the germline V gene (reference sequence). CDR3 loop: CASSYPGQEYNEQFF. CDR3 nucleotide sequence: TGTGCCAGCAGTTACCCGGGACAGGAGTACAATGAGCAGTTCTTC.

The chain joins TRBV6-5 to TRBJ2-5; 8 bases align to TRBD1. V lost 0 bases to trimming and J lost 12 bases; unmatched junction nucleotides: 12. This CDR3 spans 15 amino acids. Per the germline V gene, CDR1 is MNHEY and CDR2 is SVGAGI. CDR3 in amino acids: CASSYSTLDRAHEYF. CDR3 nucleotides: TGTGCCAGCAGTTACTCGACGCTGGACAGGGCCCATGAGTACTTC.

This rearrangement joins TRBV27 to TRBJ1-5; D ambiguous. CDR3 length: 15 amino acids. Trimming stripped 5 bases from V and 1 base from J, with 12 bases between. Germline V gene data show CDR1 as MNHEY and CDR2 as SMNVEV (reference sequence). In DNA, the CDR3 is TGTGCCAGCAGTCCAGGCTGGGGAAGCAATCAGCCCCAGCATTTT. Protein: CASSPGWGSNQPQHF.

This clonotype appeared many times. The chain joins TRBV4-1 to TRBJ2-5, with 10 nucleotides matching TRBD2. The CDR3 spans 15 residues. Germline V gene sequence: CDR1 MGHRA, CDR2 YSYEKL. J lost 1 base, V lost 4 bases, and 3 bases had no gene match. DNA for the CDR3: TGCGCCAGCAGCCGAGGACTAGCGGTCCAAGAGACCCAGTACTTC. It encodes CASSRGLAVQETQYF.

The CDR3 loop reads CASSLVGNTYEQYF. In DNA form, the CDR3 reads TGCGCCAGCAGCTTGGTGGGGAACACCTACGAGCAGTACTTC. The chain uses TRBV5-1 and TRBJ2-7; D remains ambiguous. Per the germline V gene, CDR1 is SGHRS and CDR2 is YFSETQ. Trimming took off 0 bases at V and 2 bases at J, with 9 bases between the two ends. The CDR3 loop spans 14 amino acids.

A few counts support this clonotype. V usage is TRBV20-1 and J usage is TRBJ2-7; 11 positions agree with TRBD2. The CDR3 runs 15 residues. CDR1 and CDR2 from the germline V gene are DFQATT and SNEGSKA (reference sequence). V lost 3 bases, J lost 1 base, and 5 bases stayed unmatched. As DNA, the CDR3 is TGCAGTGCTAGCCCCGGGACTAGCGGTTCCTACGAGCAGTACTTC. It yields the protein CSASPGTSGSYEQYF.

This chain uses TRBV6-5 with TRBJ2-5; 9 bases map to TRBD1. The CDR3 covers 14 residues. V shed 6 bases, J shed 5 bases, and the junction held 7 bases outside the gene matches. CDR1 and CDR2 from the germline V gene are MNHEY and SVGAGI. In DNA form, the CDR3 reads TGTGCCAGCAGCCACCGGGACAGGGAGGAGACCCAGTACTTC. As protein: CASSHRDREETQYF.

This clonotype was observed many times. V is TRBV7-6 and J is TRBJ1-6; D call uncertain. Trimming removed 0 bases from V and 6 bases from J, with 3 bases in between. The CDR3 is made up of 13 amino acids. CDR1 is SGHVS, CDR2 FNYEAQ, per germline. The CDR3 spells CASSLAPNSPLHF. The CDR3 nucleotides read TGTGCCAGCAGCTTAGCCCCTAATTCACCCCTCCACTTT.

This clonotype was seen more than once but under ten times. This chain joins TRBV4-1 and TRBJ2-1, with D unclear. The CDR3 consists of 13 residues. The germline V and J ends were trimmed by 1 base and 10 bases, with 11 bases remaining between them. Germline assignment: CDR1 MGHRA and CDR2 YSYEKL. As DNA, the CDR3 is TGCGCCAGCAGCCAAGTGACCCGGCCGGAGCAGTTCTTC. It is translated as CASSQVTRPEQFF.

The CDR3 loop is CASSPTGVNYGYTF. CDR3 nucleotides: TGTGCCAGCAGTCCAACAGGAGTAAACTATGGCTACACCTTC. V gene TRBV27 combines with J gene TRBJ1-2; TRBD1 might be the D (5 bases). Germline lookup yields CDR1 MNHEY and CDR2 SMNVEV (reference sequence). V shed 5 bases and J shed 2 bases, with 12 bases lying between them. CDR3 length: 14 amino acids.

This clonotype was counted a few times. The chain couples TRBV20-1 to TRBJ2-1, with 14 bases aligning to TRBD2. The CDR3 consists of 15 residues. The ends lost 4 bases at V and 4 bases at J; junction bases unmatched: 3. CDR1 and CDR2 (germline): DFQATT, SNEGSKA (reference sequence). The CDR3 is CSATRTSGRYNEQFF. In nucleotides, the CDR3 is TGCAGTGCTACCCGGACTAGCGGGAGGTACAATGAGCAGTTCTTC.